The T cell receptor beta chain under discussion was sequenced for a study of blood T cell repertoires in COVID-19 (dated by TCRdb to about 2020). Context from the whole study: The collaborator samples originated in the United States, Italy and Spain and spanned the acute and convalescent phases of COVID-19. The repertoires were released in a freely available public database intended as a resource for research on the immune response to SARS-CoV-2. The prospective study material was composed of cDNA or gDNA derived from T cells, B-cell-depleted T cells, or PBMCs. Sample metadata almost always included a de-identified subject ID, COVID-19 status, age in years and sex. Where HLA class I and class II types were available, the types were taken from metadata supplied by the sample provider, not from assay-based typing. Subjects who had been exposed to COVID-19, were actively infected with it, or had recovered from it provided the deeply sampled blood TCRbeta repertoires that made up the dataset. The samples were drawn from two sources: the first 160 participants of the ongoing ImmuneRACE study, and 1,200 or so subjects contributed by 6 global collaborators. Beyond this particular receptor, the publication reports: The amount of clinical and demographic metadata varied by source and participant and was provided uncurated.

Note on this clone: Its antigen is unknown. No base quality values were provided; no much bigger clone lies one nucleotide off.

Each collaborating institution followed its own protocols to collect whole blood in K2EDTA tubes. For TCRbeta analysis, collaborators shipped samples as frozen whole blood, isolated PBMCs, or DNA extracted from either of those sample types. Trimming accounts for 4 bases at V and 3 bases at J, while the number of junction bases matched to no gene is 6. From the germline V gene, CDR1 is SGHRS and CDR2 is YFSETQ. The CDR3 starts with the cysteine, ends with the phenylalanine, and has 15 residues. The only DNA kept is the CDR3, 45 bases in frame from the first base. TCRbeta CDR3 regions were amplified from genomic DNA by means of the immunoSEQ Assay, a bias-controlled multiplex PCR. The paper's data handling went like this. The number of nucleated cells in each sample was estimated by amplification of reference gene primers within the assay. To quantify the absolute abundance of each unique TCRbeta CDR3 rearrangement, sequence reads were collapsed and filtered. For each sample, productive Simpson clonality was calculated as the square root of Simpson's diversity index over productive rearrangements. What TCRdb holds here is the immuneACCESS table cut down to in-frame rearrangements. Part of the clones is not present; checked against another copy, under half of the missing clones reflect an unresolved V gene, and the others are unexplained. V, J and clone size are taken as reported in that table, and D and trimming were inferred from the DNA itself. This sample comprises about 70,000 clones, 86% of them detected only once. The ten largest make up about 4% of the sample.

Rearrangement joined TRBV5-1 to TRBJ2-2, with TRBD1 identical over 7 junction bases. The TCR was taken from a man aged 70-80 years with active COVID-19. The sequenced material came from peripheral blood. CDR3 reads: CASSPNRGDTGELFF. The bases read TGCGCCAGCAGCCCCAACAGGGGCGACACCGGGGAGCTGTTTTTT.